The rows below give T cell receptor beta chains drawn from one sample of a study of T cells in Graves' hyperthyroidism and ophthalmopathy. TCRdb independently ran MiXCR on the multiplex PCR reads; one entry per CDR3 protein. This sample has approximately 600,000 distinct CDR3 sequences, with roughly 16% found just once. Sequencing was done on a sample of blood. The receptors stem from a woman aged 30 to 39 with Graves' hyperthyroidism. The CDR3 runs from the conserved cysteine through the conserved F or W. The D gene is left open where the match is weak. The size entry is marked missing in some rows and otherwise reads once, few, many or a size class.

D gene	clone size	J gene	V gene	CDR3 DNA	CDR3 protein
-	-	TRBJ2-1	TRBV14	TGTGCCAGCAGCCAGGAACAATCAGGGGATGAGCAGTTCTTC	CASSQEQSGDEQFF
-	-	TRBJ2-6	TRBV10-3	TGTGCCATCAGGGGGGATGGGTCCTCTGGGGCCAACGTCCTGACTTTC	CAIRGDGSSGANVLTF
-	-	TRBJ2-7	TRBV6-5	TGTGCCAGCAGTTACTATTCTTACGAGCAGTACTTC	CASSYYSYEQYF
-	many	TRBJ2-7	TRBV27	TGTGCCAGCAGTTTAACCGACAGACAGCTCCAACGGCCCTACGAGCAGTACTTC	CASSLTDRQLQRPYEQYF
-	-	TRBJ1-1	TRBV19	TGTGCCAGTAGTATAGGCGGCTCGAACACTGAAGCTTTCTTT	CASSIGGSNTEAFF
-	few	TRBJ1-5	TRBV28	TGTGCCAGCAGTTTATGGCCAGGGATCAATCAGCCCCAGCATTTT	CASSLWPGINQPQHF
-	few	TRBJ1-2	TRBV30	TGTGCCTGGCGGCAGAAACGTAACTATGGCTACACCTTC	CAWRQKRNYGYTF
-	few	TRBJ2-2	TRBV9	TGTGCCAGCAGCGGCTACTATTTCGCGAACACCGGGGAGCTGTTTTTT	CASSGYYFANTGELFF
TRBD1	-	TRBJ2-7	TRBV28	TGTGCCATCCCCGGGACAGGGGTCAACGAGCAGTACTTC	CAIPGTGVNEQYF
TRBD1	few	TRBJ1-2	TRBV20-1	TGCAGTGTGGGACAGGGGATTGGCCTCTCTGGCTACACCTTC	CSVGQGIGLSGYTF
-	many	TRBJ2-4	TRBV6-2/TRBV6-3	TGTGCCAGCAGTTACTCGAGGGGGGAGCCCTCAGCCAAAAACATTCAGTACTTC	CASSYSRGEPSAKNIQYF
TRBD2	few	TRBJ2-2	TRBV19	TGTGCCAGTAGTTTTGGGACTAGCGGGACGAACACCGGGGAGCTGTTTTTT	CASSFGTSGTNTGELFF
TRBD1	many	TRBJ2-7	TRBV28	TGTGCCAGCAGTTTAAGGGGACAGGGAGATATTGGAGAGCAGTACTTC	CASSLRGQGDIGEQYF
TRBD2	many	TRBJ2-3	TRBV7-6	TGTGCCAGCAGCTGGGAGGGATTCACAGATACGCAGTATTTT	CASSWEGFTDTQYF
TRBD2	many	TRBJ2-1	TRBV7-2	TGTGCCAGCAGCAGCGGGACTAGCGGACTGTACAATGAGCAGTTCTTC	CASSSGTSGLYNEQFF
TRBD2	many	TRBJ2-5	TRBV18	TGTGCCAGCTCCCGGAGCGGGACGGGGGGAGAGACCCAGTACTTC	CASSRSGTGGETQYF
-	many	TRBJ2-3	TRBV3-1	TGTGCCAGCAGCCAAGGGCACCGGGATACGCAGTATTTT	CASSQGHRDTQYF
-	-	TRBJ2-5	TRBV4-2	TGTGCCAGCAGCCAAGTTACCCAGCAAGAGACCCAGTACTTC	CASSQVTQQETQYF
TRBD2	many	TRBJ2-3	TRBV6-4	TGTGCCAGCAGTGACGGGACTAGCGGCACAGATACGCAGTATTTT	CASSDGTSGTDTQYF
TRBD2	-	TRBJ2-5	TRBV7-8	TGTGCCAGCAGAGAGCGGGGGGGAGAGACCCAGTACTTC	CASRERGGETQYF
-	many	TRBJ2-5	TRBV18	TGTGCCAGCTCACGGGGTGATCAAGAGACCCAGTACTTC	CASSRGDQETQYF
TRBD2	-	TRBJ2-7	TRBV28	TGTGCCAGCAGTTTCCCTCTAGCGGGAGGGGTATACGAGCAGTACTTC	CASSFPLAGGVYEQYF
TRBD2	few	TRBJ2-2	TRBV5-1	TGCGCCAGCAGCTCGGGGACTACCCAAAGTTTCGGGGAGCTGTTTTTT	CASSSGTTQSFGELFF
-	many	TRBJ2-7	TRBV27	TGTGCCAGCAGTCCCTGGGAGCACTCCTACGAGCAGTACTTC	CASSPWEHSYEQYF
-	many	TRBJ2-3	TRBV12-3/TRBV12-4	TGTGCCAGCAGTTTAGACGATTCTGATACGCAGTATTTT	CASSLDDSDTQYF
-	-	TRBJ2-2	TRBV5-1	TGCGCCAGCAGCTTCGACGGGGATACCGGGGAGCTGTTTTTT	CASSFDGDTGELFF
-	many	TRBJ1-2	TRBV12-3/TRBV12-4	TGTGCCAGCACCCTGGGGGGGGCTGAGGGCTACACCTTC	CASTLGGAEGYTF
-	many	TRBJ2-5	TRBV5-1	TGCGCCAGCAGCCCGAACACCGGACTACAAGAGACCCAGTACTTC	CASSPNTGLQETQYF
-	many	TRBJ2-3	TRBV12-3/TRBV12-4	TGTGCCAGCAGTTTAGACCCCTCCGGCACAGATACGCAGTATTTT	CASSLDPSGTDTQYF
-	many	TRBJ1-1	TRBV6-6	TGTGCCAGCAGTTACTCGATAATAACAGGGAAAGTTGAAGCTTTCTTT	CASSYSIITGKVEAFF
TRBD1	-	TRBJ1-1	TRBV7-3	TGTGCCAGCAGCTTAACTTTGACAGGGGACACTGAAGCTTTCTTT	CASSLTLTGDTEAFF
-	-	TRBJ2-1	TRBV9	TGTGCCAGCAGCGGAACCGGGACCAGCTCCTACAATGAGCAGTTCTTC	CASSGTGTSSYNEQFF
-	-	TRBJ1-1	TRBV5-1	TGCGCCAGCAGCTTTCGGCAGGGAGCCACTGAAGCTTTCTTT	CASSFRQGATEAFF
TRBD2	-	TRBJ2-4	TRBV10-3	TGTGCCATCAGTGAGACTAGCGGGTTAGCCAAAAACATTCAGTACTTC	CAISETSGLAKNIQYF
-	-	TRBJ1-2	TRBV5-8	TGTGCCAGCAGCTTGGGGGGCGGATGGGGCCGGGGCTACACCTTC	CASSLGGGWGRGYTF
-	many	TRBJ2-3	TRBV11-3	TGTGCCAGCAGACTAGACAGCACAGATACGCAGTATTTT	CASRLDSTDTQYF
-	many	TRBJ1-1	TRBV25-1	TGTGCCAGCAGTGATGACAGCTACGCTCTGAACACTGAAGCTTTCTTT	CASSDDSYALNTEAFF
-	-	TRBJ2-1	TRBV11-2	TGTGCCAGCAGTCACAGGGAGAATGAGCAGTTCTTC	CASSHRENEQFF
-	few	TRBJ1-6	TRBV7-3	TGTGCCAGCAGCTTGAGAGGGGACCGTATAGGCTCACCCCTCCACTTT	CASSLRGDRIGSPLHF